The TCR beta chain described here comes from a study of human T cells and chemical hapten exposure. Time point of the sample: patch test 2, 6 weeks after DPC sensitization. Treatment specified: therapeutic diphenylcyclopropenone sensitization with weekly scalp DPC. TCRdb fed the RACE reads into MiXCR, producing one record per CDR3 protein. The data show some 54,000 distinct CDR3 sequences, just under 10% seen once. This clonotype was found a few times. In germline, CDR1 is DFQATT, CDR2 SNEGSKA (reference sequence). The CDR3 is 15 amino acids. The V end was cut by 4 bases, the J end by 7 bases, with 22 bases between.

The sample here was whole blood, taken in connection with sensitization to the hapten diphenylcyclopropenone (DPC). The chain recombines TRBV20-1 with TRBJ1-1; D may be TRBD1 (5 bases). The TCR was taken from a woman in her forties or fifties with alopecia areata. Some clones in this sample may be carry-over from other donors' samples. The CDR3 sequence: CSATSPKGAVDEAFF. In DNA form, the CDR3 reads TGCAGTGCTACAAGCCCGAAAGGGGCTGTCGATGAAGCTTTCTTT.